This T cell receptor (beta chain) appears in the sequencing data of a study of cytotoxic CD8 clonotypes in ibrutinib-treated CLL. Turning to the study itself: Response samples followed a median about 11 months of treatment, range 6 to 36. General study results and limits: Contraction or stability on treatment was seen for public clonotypes, which were uncommon. At progression, clonality fell back toward baseline after rising at ibrutinib response.

V gave up 6 bases and J gave up 5 bases, with 13 bases separating them. CDR3 length: 13 amino acids. Germline CDR1 reads MDHEN; CDR2 reads SYDVKM. Comment on this clone: Antigen specificity is unknown.

The assay was immunoSEQ multiplex PCR, and TCRdb's table has in-frame clones only and misses some. The table has tens of thousands of clones, less than 80% seen once. The TCR beta libraries used approximately 2 micrograms of genomic DNA that came from cryopreserved PBMCs. The sample in question was PBMCs, obtained before ibrutinib treatment. The rearrangement uses TRBV28 and TRBJ2-5, with TRBD1 as a possible D gene (6 bases). The origin of this receptor is a human donor with chronic lymphocytic leukemia. The DNA of the CDR3 is TGTGCCAGCAGCCATGGGGGCAGGGAGACCCAGTACTTC. Its protein product is CASSHGGRETQYF.